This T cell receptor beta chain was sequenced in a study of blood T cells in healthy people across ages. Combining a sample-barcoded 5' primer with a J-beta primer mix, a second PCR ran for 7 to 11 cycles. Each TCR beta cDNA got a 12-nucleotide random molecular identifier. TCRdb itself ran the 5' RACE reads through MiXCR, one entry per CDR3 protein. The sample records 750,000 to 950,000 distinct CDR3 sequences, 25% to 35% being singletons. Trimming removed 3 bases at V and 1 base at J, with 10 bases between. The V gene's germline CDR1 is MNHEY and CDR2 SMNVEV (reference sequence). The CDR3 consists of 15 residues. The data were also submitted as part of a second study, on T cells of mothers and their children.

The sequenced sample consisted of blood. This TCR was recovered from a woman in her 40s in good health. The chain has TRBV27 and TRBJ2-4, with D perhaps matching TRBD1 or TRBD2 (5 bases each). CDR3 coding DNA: TGTGCCAGCAGTTTCGTGGGGGAGGCCAAAAACATTCAGTACTTC. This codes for CASSFVGEAKNIQYF.